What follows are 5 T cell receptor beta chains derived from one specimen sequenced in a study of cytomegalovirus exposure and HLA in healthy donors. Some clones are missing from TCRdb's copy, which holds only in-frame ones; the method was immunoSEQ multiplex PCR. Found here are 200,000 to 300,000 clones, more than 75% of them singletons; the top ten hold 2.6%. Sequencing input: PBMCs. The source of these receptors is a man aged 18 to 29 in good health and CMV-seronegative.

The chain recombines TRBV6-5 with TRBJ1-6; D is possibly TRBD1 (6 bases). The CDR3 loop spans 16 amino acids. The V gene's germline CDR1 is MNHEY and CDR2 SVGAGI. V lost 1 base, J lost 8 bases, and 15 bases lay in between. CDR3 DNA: TGTGCCAGCAGTTACTTTTCGGGACATCGGGATTCACCCCTCCACTTT. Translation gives CASSYFSGHRDSPLHF.

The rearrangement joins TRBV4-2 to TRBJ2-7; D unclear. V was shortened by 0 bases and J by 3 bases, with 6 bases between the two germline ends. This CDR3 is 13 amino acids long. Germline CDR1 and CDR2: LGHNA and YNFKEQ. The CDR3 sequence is CASSQDIVYEQYF. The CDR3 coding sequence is TGTGCCAGCAGCCAAGATATCGTCTACGAGCAGTACTTC.

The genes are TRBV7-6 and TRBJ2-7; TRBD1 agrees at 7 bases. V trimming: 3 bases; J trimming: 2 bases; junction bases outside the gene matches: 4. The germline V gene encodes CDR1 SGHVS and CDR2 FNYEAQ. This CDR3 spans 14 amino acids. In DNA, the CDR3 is TGTGCCAGCAGCTTGGATCAGGGGGCCTACGAGCAGTACTTC. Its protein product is CASSLDQGAYEQYF.

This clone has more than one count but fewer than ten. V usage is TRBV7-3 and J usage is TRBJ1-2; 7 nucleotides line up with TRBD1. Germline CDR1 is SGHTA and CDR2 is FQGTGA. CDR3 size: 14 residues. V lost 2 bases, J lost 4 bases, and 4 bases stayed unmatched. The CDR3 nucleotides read TGTGCCAGCAGCTTAGATCCAGGGGGCTATGGCTACACCTTC. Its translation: CASSLDPGGYGYTF. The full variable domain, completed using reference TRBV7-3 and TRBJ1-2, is GAGVSQTPSNKVTEKGKYVELRCDPISGHTALYWYRQSLGQGPEFLIYFQGTGAADDSGLPNDRFFAVRPEGSVSTLKIQRTERGDSAVYLCASSLDPGGYGYTFGSGTRLTVV.

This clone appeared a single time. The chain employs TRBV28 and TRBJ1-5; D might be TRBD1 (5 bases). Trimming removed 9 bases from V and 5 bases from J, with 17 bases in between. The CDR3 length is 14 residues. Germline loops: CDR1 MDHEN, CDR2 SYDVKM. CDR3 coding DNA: TGTGCCAGAAAGGCAGCGGGGACCTATCAGCCCCAGCATTTT. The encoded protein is CARKAAGTYQPQHF.